The T cell receptor (beta chain) under discussion was sequenced for a study of metastatic and nonmetastatic thyroid tumors. About the research overall: Repertoire comparison spanned blood and tumor or nodule tissue of malignant and benign thyroid patients. Overall study findings and caveats: Across blood and tumor, TCR beta diversity in malignant thyroid tumors was reportedly significantly higher than in benign nodules.

In the original analysis: Clinicopathological groups differed in CDR3, with these differences serving to build a distant-metastasis classifier for papillary thyroid cancer. TCRdb re-clonotyped the PCR reads through MiXCR. The V and J calls and clone size come from TCRdb's table, not from the authors' own analysis. The data show tens of thousands of clones, more than 20% seen once. No treatment of any kind had been given to any patient before thyroid surgery. This CDR3 is 17 amino acids long. The V segment lost 5 bases and the J segment 9 bases; nucleotides outside the gene matches: 16. The germline gives CDR1 SNHLY, CDR2 FYNNEI. In the case of this clone: Its target is unknown. The conserved phenylalanine or tryptophan normally closing the CDR3 is absent here, so this likely arose from a read error.

Material: tumor tissue. The receptor comes from a male donor with papillary thyroid cancer or a benign thyroid nodule (not recorded which). Some clones in this sample may be carry-over from other donors' samples. The rearrangement joins TRBV2 to TRBJ2-1; 10 bases fit TRBD2. The CDR3 DNA reads as TGTGCCAGCAGTACGCGCTATAGGCTAGCGGGAGAGAGTGAGCAGTTCAGC. As protein: CASSTRYRLAGESEQFS.